This TCR beta chain stems from a study of regulatory T cells in long-lasting Graves disease. Study-level information: Positive TSH receptor antibodies alongside over 5 years of antithyroid drugs were what marked Graves' disease as persistent.

Arm-PCR of CDR3 regions and iRepertoire HTBI primers were used to build TCR beta libraries. A single record per CDR3 protein comes from TCRdb applying MiXCR to the multiplex PCR reads. This sample carries about 660,000 distinct CDR3 sequences, 30% of them seen once, and the ten largest clones take under 55%. This sample's time point: persistent/refractory GD, antithyroid drugs over 5 years with positive TRAb. The TCR library was made from RNA extracted from PBMCs. Study-wide points: Repertoires from persistent disease leaned toward TRBV28, TRBJ1-2 and TRBJ2-5.

The CDR3 is 14 amino acids. V lost 1 base to trimming and J lost 7 bases, with 11 bases between them. The germline CDR1 and CDR2 sequences are LNHDA and SQIVND (reference sequence). In this sample, this clonotype turned up a few times. The antigen is not known. The V and J genes are TRBV19 and TRBJ1-5, with D hard to call. This specimen was peripheral blood mononuclear cells (PBMCs), taken when the disease was refractory, from a patient treated with antithyroid drugs. This receptor was taken from a female donor with Graves disease. The CDR3 DNA reads TGTGCCAGTAGTATAGGGCACAGTGAGCAGCCCCAGCATTTT. Translating it yields CASSIGHSEQPQHF.